This T cell receptor (beta chain) was profiled in a study of cytomegalovirus exposure and HLA in healthy donors. Study summary: An earlier analysis found 110 million or so unique TCR beta sequences from about 190 million T cells.

13 Jbeta primers and 60 Vbeta primers were used for the PCR. Some clones are missing from TCRdb's copy, which holds only in-frame ones; the method was immunoSEQ multiplex PCR. The table shows approximately 74,000 clones, with about four fifths occurring only once. General observations from the study: Overall, under 200 TCR beta chains were annotated as cytomegalovirus-associated. Relative to equally common others, HLA-associated TCR beta chains showed greater clonal expansion in a later analysis.

Between the trimmed V and J ends, which lost 6 bases and 3 bases, there was a span of 9 bases. This CDR3 spans 14 amino acids. Germline V gives CDR1 MNHEY, CDR2 SVGAGI. Points on this clone: Its specificity is not known.

These donors counted as nominally healthy when sampled, but unrecorded immune exposures were likely. The chain is built from TRBV6-5 and TRBJ1-6; D is ambiguous. Sequenced material: PBMCs. This sequence originates from a woman between 25 and 40 years old in good health and CMV-seronegative. This CDR3 reads CASRWRDYNSPLHF. The CDR3 DNA sequence: TGTGCCAGCAGGTGGAGGGACTATAATTCACCCCTCCACTTT.